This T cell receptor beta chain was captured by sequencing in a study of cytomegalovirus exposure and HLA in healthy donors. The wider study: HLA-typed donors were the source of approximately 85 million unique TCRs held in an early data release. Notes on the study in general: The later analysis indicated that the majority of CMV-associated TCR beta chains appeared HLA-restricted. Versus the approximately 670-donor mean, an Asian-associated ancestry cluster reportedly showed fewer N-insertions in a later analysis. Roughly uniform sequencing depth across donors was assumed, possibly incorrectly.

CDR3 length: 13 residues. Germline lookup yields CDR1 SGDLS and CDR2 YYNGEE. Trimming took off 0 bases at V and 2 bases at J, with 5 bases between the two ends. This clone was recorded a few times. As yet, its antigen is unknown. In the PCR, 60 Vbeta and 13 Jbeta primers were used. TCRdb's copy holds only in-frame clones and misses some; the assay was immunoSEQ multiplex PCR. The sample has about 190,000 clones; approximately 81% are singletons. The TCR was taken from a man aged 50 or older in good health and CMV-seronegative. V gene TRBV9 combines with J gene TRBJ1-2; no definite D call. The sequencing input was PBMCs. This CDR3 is CASSVGENYGYTF. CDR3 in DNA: TGTGCCAGCAGCGTAGGGGAGAACTATGGCTACACCTTC.